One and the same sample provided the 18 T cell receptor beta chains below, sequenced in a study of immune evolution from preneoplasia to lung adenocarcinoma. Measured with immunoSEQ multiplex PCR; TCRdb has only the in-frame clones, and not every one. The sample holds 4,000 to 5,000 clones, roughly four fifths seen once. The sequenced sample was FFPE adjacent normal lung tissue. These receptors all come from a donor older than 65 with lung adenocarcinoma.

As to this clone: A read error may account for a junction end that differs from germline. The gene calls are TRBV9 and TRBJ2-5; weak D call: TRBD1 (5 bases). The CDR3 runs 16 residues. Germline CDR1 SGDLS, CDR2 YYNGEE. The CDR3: CTSSVGSRDWGETQYF. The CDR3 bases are TGTACCAGCAGCGTAGGGTCTAGAGACTGGGGCGAGACCCAGTACTTC.

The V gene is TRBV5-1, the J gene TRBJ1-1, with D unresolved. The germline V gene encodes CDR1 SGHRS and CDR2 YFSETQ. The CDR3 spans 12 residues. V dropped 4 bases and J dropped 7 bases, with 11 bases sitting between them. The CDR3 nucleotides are TGCGCCAGCAGCGGTTTCCAGCGTGAAGCTTTCTTT. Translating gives CASSGFQREAFF.

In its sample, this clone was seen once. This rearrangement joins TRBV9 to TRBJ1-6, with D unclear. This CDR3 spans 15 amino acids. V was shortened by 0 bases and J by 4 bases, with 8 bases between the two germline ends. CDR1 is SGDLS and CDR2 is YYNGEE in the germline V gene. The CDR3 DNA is TGTGCCAGCAGCGTAGGAAGCAGTTATAATTCACCCCTCCACTTT. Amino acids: CASSVGSSYNSPLHF.

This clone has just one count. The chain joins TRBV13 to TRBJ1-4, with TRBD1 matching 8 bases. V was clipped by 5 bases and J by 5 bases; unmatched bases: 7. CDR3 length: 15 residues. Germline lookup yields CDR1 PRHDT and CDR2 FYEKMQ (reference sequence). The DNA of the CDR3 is TGTGCCAGCAGCGACACAGGGGGAGGGAATGAAAAACTGTTTTTT. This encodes CASSDTGGGNEKLFF.

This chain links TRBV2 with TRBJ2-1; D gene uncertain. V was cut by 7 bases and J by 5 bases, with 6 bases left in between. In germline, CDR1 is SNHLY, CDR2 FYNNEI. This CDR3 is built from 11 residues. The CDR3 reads CASILHNEQFF. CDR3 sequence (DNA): TGTGCCAGCATCCTCCACAATGAGCAGTTCTTC.

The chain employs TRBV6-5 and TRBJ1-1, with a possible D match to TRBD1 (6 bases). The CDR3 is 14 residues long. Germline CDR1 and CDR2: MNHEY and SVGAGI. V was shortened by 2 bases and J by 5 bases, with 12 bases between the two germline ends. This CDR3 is CASSYGGRGTEAFF. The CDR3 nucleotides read TGTGCCAGCAGTTACGGGGGGCGAGGGACTGAAGCTTTCTTT.

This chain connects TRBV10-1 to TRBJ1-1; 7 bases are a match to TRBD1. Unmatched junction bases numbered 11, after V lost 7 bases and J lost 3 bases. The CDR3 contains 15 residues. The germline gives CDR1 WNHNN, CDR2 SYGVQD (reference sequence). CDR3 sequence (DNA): TGCGCCAGCACAGGAGGGGGCGGGGAAGACACTGAAGCTTTCTTT. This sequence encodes CASTGGGGEDTEAFF.

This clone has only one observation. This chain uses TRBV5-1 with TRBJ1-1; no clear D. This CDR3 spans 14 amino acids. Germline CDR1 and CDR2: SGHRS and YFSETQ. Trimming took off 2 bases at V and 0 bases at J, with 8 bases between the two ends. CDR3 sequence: CASSFPEMNTEAFF. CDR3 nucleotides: TGCGCCAGCAGCTTCCCAGAAATGAACACTGAAGCTTTCTTT. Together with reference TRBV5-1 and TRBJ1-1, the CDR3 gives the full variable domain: KAGVTQTPRYLIKTRGQQVTLSCSPISGHRSVSWYQQTPGQGLQFLFEYFSETQRNKGNFPGRFSGRQFSNSRSEMNVSTLELGDSALYLCASSFPEMNTEAFFGQGTRLTVV.

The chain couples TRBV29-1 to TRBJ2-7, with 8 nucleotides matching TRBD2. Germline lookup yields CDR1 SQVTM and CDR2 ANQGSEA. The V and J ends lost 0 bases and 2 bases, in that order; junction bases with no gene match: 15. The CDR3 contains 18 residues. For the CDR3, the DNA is TGCAGCGTTGAAGACTTTCGGGGGGGATCGGGCTCTACCTACGAGCAGTACTTC. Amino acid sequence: CSVEDFRGGSGSTYEQYF.

The CDR3 DNA reads as TGTGCCAGCAGTCGGGACAGATATAGCAATCAGCCCCAGCATTTT. It translates to CASSRDRYSNQPQHF. The chain recombines TRBV6-1 with TRBJ1-5; the match to TRBD1 covers 7 bases. Germline trimming cut 5 bases from V and 0 bases from J; bases unmatched to any gene: 4. The CDR3 is 15 residues long. Germline CDR1 reads MNHNS; CDR2 reads SASEGT.

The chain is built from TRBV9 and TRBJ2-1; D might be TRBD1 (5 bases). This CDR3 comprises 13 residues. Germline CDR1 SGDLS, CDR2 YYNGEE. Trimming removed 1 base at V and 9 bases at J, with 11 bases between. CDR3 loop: CASSVMQGSEQFF. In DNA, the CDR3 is TGTGCCAGCAGCGTAATGCAGGGATCTGAGCAGTTCTTC.

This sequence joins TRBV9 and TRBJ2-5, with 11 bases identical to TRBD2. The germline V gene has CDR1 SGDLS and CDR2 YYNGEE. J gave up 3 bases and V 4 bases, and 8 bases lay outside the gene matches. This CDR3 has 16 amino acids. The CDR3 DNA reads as TGTGCCAGCAGCCCATACCTAGCGGGAGGCGAAGAGACCCAGTACTTC. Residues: CASSPYLAGGEETQYF.

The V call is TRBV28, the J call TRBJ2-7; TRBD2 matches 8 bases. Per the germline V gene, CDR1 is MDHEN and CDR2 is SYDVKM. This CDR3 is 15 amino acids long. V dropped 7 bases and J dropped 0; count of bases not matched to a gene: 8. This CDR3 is CASTEELAGSYEQYF. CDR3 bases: TGTGCCAGCACCGAGGAGCTAGCGGGCTCCTACGAGCAGTACTTC. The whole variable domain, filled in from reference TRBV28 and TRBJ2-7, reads DVKVTQSSRYLVKRTGEKVFLECVQDMDHENMFWYRQDPGLGLRLIYFSYDVKMKEKGDIPEGYSVSREKKERFSLILESASTNQTSMYLCASTEELAGSYEQYFGPGTRLTVT.

The CDR3 loop reads CASSSVEGAEAFF. CDR3 DNA sequence: TGTGCCAGCAGCTCGGTGGAGGGAGCTGAAGCTTTCTTT. The rearrangement joins TRBV5-4 to TRBJ1-1; no clear D gene. The germline gives CDR1 SGHNT, CDR2 YYREEE (reference sequence). V lost 3 bases to trimming and J lost 6 bases, with 12 bases between them. This CDR3 region has 13 residues.

In DNA, the CDR3 is TGTGCCAGCAGCGTAGGTTTGGGTATGGGCGGCTACACCTTC. It yields the protein CASSVGLGMGGYTF. The gene calls are TRBV9 and TRBJ1-2; no clear D gene. Germline CDR1 SGDLS, CDR2 YYNGEE. The CDR3 has 14 amino acids. V lost 0 bases to trimming and J lost 8 bases, with 14 bases between them.

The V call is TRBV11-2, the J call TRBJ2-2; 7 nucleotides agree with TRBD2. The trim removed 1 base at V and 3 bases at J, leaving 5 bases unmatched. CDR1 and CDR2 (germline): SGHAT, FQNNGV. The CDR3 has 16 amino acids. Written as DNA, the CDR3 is TGTGCCAGCAGCTTAGTGGGCGGGAGAGACACCGGGGAGCTGTTTTTT. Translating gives CASSLVGGRDTGELFF. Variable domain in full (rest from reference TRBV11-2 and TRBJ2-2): EAGVAQSPRYKIIEKRQSVAFWCNPISGHATLYWYQQILGQGPKLLIQFQNNGVVDDSQLPKDRFSAERLKGVDSTLKIQPAKLEDSAVYLCASSLVGGRDTGELFFGEGSRLTVL.

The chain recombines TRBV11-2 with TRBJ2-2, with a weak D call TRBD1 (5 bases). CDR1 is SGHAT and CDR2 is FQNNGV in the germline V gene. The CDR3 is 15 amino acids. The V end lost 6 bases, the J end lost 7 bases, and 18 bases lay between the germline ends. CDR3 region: CASRSRQGSHGELFF. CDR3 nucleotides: TGTGCCAGCAGGTCCCGCCAGGGCAGTCACGGGGAGCTGTTTTTT.

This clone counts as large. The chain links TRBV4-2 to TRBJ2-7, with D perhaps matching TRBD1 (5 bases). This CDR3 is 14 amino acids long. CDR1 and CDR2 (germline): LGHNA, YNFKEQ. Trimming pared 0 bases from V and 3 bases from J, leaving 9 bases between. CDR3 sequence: CASSQETVRYEQYF. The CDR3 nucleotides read TGTGCCAGCAGCCAAGAGACAGTCCGCTACGAGCAGTACTTC.